This record concerns one T cell receptor beta chain sequence. This clonotype occurred once. The target of this receptor is not known. No base-level quality is on record; no much larger clone is a single base apart. One read represents weak support. The record originates from a study of regulatory T cells in long-lasting Graves disease (dated by TCRdb to the early 2020s). About the study as a whole: Persistent Graves' disease was defined as persistently positive TSH receptor autoantibodies together with antithyroid drug treatment for over 5 years. Patients with persistent Graves' disease were compared with patients with newly diagnosed Graves' disease using TCR sequencing and RNA sequencing of peripheral blood. The study was conducted in China and was registered as a clinical trial. A total of 33 samples underwent TCR sequencing, from roughly 13 patients with persistent Graves' disease and 20 or so patients with newly diagnosed Graves' disease. Antithyroid drugs had been taken for approximately 9.5 years on average by persistent Graves' disease patients in the clinical cohort. Broader findings and caveats from the paper: As a limitation, the authors acknowledged that the small sample size may reduce accuracy. Sequencing and analysis were restricted to the TCR beta chain. Peripheral blood alone was examined, since thyroid tissue, which constituted the primary lesion, could not be accessed. Compared with newly diagnosed patients, patients with persistent Graves' disease had lower TCR Shannon entropy and fewer highly expanded clones, which suggests clonal expansion. Persistent patients shared more public clonotypes among themselves (fewer than 3,000) than newly diagnosed patients did (about 900).

What the time point label conveys for this sample: persistent/refractory GD, antithyroid drugs over 5 years with positive TRAb. For both TCR sequencing and RNA sequencing, RNA was extracted from PBMCs in TRIzol. The diagnosis of Graves' disease followed American Thyroid Association guidelines. Recruitment of patients was carried out at an endocrinology department in Xi'an, China. Each patient gave approximately 9 milliliters of peripheral blood, collected in an EDTA anticoagulant tube. PBMCs were isolated by Ficoll Paque Plus density gradient separation without further T cell sorting. An Agilent 2100 Bioanalyzer and agarose gel were used to assess RNA quality, and a NanoDrop 2000 was used to measure RNA concentration. Preparation of the library involved multiplex PCR. Instrument used: Illumina HiSeq 4000. iRepertoire HTBI primers and Arm-PCR amplification of CDR3 regions were used to construct TCR beta libraries. Gel purification was performed on PCR products prior to sequencing. Per the authors' processing: Across samples, around 58 TRBV and 13 to 15 TRBJ segments were identified and used for gene usage analysis of CDR3 amino acid clonotypes. COPE and FqMerger were used to merge filtered high-quality paired reads into contigs. BLAST was used to align contigs to the IMGT TRBV, TRBD and TRBJ reference genes, and CDR3 was defined following IMGT. Any clonotype with a frequency above 0.1% was counted as a highly expanded clone. Shannon entropy was used to measure repertoire diversity, and the Gini coefficient was used to measure V-J evenness. A clonotype found in more than one individual was treated as public. TCRdb redid the processing of the public reads, applying fastp at Q25 and MiXCR, and retained in-frame beta chains. Merged by CDR3 protein, the rows form single entries marked with the most common genes and DNA. What appears here as the V and J calls and clone size reflects TCRdb's work, not the paper's. This sample lists 600,000 to 800,000 distinct CDR3 sequences; around 30% were detected once. Under 50% of the sample lies in the top ten.

This clonotype originated in a female donor with Graves disease. The starting material was peripheral blood mononuclear cells (PBMCs), obtained when the disease was refractory, from a patient treated with antithyroid drugs.

The DNA sequence reads TGTGCCAGCAGTTACCGGGGCCAGAACACTGAAGCTTTCTTT. Its protein reads: CASSYRGQNTEAFF. This receptor chain uses TRBV6-5 and TRBJ1-1, with a tentative D gene TRBD1 over 5 matching bases. Cut back by 2 bases and 1 base, the V and J ends lie 8 bases apart. The germline V gene gives CDR1 as MNHEY and CDR2 as SVGAGI. The CDR3 spans 14 residues, from the cysteine through the phenylalanine. The kept DNA is CDR3 alone, 42 bases in frame from the first base.